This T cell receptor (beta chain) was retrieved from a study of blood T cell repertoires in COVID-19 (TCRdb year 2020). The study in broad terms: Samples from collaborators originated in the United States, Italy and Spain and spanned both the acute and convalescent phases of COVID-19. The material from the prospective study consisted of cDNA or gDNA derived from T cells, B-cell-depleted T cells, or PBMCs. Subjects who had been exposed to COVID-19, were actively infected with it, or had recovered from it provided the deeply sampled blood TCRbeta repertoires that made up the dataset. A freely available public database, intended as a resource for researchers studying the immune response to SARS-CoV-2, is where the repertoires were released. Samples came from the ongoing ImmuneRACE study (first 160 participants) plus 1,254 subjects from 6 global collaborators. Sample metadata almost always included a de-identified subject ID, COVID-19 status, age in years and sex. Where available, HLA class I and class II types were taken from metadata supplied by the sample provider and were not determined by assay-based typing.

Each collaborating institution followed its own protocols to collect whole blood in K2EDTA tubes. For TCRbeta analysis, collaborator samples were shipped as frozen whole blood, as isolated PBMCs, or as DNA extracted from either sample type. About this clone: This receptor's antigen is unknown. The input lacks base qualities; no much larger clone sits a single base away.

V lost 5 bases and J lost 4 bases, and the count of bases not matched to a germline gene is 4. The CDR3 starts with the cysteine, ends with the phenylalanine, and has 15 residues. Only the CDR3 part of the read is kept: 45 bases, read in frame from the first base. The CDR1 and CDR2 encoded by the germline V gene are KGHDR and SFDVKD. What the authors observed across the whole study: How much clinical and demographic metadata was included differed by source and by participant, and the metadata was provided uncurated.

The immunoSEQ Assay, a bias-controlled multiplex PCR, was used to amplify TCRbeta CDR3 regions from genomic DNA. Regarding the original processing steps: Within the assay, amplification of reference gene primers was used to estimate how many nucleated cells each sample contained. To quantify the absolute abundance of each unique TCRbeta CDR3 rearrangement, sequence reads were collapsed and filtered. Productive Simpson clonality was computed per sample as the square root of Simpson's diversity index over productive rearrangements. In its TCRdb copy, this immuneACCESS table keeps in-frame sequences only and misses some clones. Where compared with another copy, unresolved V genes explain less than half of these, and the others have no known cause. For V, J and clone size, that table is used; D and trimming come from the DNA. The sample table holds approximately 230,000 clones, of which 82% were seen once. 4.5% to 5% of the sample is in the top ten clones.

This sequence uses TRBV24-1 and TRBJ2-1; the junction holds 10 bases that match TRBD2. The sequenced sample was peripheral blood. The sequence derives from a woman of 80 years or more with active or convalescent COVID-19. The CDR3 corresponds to CATSVAGGDYNEQFF. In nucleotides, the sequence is TGTGCCACCAGTGTAGCGGGGGGAGATTACAATGAGCAGTTCTTC.